The 15 T cell receptor beta chains reported below all come from one sample, sequenced in a study of blood T cell repertoires in COVID-19. Sequencing was performed with immunoSEQ multiplex PCR; in TCRdb, only in-frame clones are kept and a portion is missing. There are a few hundred thousand clones in the sample; 90% occur only once, and about 1.7% lies in the top ten. The sequencing sample was made of PBMCs or T cells enriched from blood (not recorded which). These receptors were obtained from a woman between 18 and 29 years old with acute COVID-19.

The chain has TRBV12-5 and TRBJ2-3; 8 positions match TRBD2. The CDR3 length is 17 residues. Looked up from germline, CDR1 is LGHNT and CDR2 is FRNRAP. J lost 2 bases, V lost 6 bases, and 13 bases had no gene match. In DNA form, the CDR3 reads TGTGCTAGTGGCATTCGGACTAGCTCGTACCTCACAGATACGCAGTATTTT. Translation gives CASGIRTSSYLTDTQYF.

The chain carries TRBV3-1 (or the pseudogene TRBV3-2) and TRBJ2-7; 9 bases agree with TRBD2. The CDR3 is made up of 15 amino acids. The V gene's germline CDR1 is LGHDT and CDR2 YNNKEL (reference sequence). Unmatched junction bases numbered 9, after V lost 4 bases and J lost 5 bases. For the CDR3, the DNA is TGTGCCAGCAGCCGGACTAGCGCGAGAGGGGACGAGCAGTACTTC. Translating gives CASSRTSARGDEQYF.

The rearrangement joins TRBV19 to TRBJ1-5, with 8 nucleotides matching TRBD1. The CDR3 loop spans 14 amino acids. Germline V lookup: CDR1 LNHDA, CDR2 SQIVND (reference sequence). V gave up 6 bases and J gave up 7 bases; unmatched junction bases: 8. The CDR3 region is CASSDRGRRQPQHF. CDR3 bases: TGTGCCAGTAGCGACAGGGGCCGCCGACAGCCCCAGCATTTT.

The genes are TRBV10-1 and TRBJ1-1; D may be TRBD1 (6 bases). V lost 0 bases and J 0 bases, leaving 8 bases between the germline ends. The CDR3 runs 15 residues. CDR1 is WNHNN, CDR2 SYGVQD, per germline (reference sequence). The CDR3 region is CASSESGTMNTEAFF. DNA of the CDR3: TGCGCCAGCAGTGAGTCCGGGACAATGAACACTGAAGCTTTCTTT.

This clone was found a few times. This chain links TRBV4-1 with TRBJ2-7; tentatively, D is TRBD2 (6 bases). The V end was cut by 1 base, the J end by 4 bases, with 8 bases between. The CDR3 consists of 13 residues. Germline V lookup: CDR1 MGHRA, CDR2 YSYEKL. The CDR3 here is CASSQGTNYEQYF. The CDR3 DNA reads TGCGCCAGCAGCCAAGGGACTAATTACGAGCAGTACTTC.

CDR3 region: CASSPELGGLNTEAFF. The CDR3 bases are TGTGCCAGCTCACCGGAGTTAGGGGGACTGAACACTGAAGCTTTCTTT. The chain recombines TRBV18 with TRBJ1-1; tentatively, D is TRBD1 (6 bases). The CDR3 is 16 residues long. Germline values: CDR1 KGHSH, CDR2 LQKENI. Deletions cut 3 bases from V and 0 bases from J, with 14 bases between.

The DNA for the CDR3 is TGTGCCAGCAGCTTAACTAGCGGGAGGAACCCAGATACGCAGTATTTT. Amino acid sequence: CASSLTSGRNPDTQYF. V and J are TRBV7-9 and TRBJ2-3, with TRBD2 matching over 12 bases. Germline V gene data show CDR1 as SEHNR and CDR2 as FQNEAQ (reference sequence). The CDR3 is 16 residues long. Trimming removed 2 bases from V and 4 bases from J; junction bases left unmatched: 4.

The chain joins TRBV10-1 to TRBJ2-5; 10 nucleotides align to TRBD2. The V gene end was trimmed by 3 bases and the J gene end by 5 bases; junction bases not matched to a gene: 6. This CDR3 is 15 amino acids long. CDR1 and CDR2 from the germline V gene are WNHNN and SYGVQD (reference sequence). The CDR3 region is CASSDSGRPQETQYF. The CDR3 bases are TGCGCCAGCAGTGATAGCGGGAGGCCTCAGGAGACCCAGTACTTC.

The chain combines TRBV3-1 (or the pseudogene TRBV3-2) with TRBJ2-1; D perhaps matches TRBD2 (5 bases). Germline loops: CDR1 LGHDT, CDR2 YNNKEL (reference sequence). V gave up 1 base and J gave up 6 bases, with 28 bases separating them. The CDR3 spans 20 residues. In DNA form, the CDR3 reads TGTGCCAGCAGCCAAGGATTCGTGCCTTTTCGGGGTGTACGATTCAATGAGCAGTTCTTC. It translates to CASSQGFVPFRGVRFNEQFF.

The rearrangement links TRBV19 to TRBJ2-2; 15 bases line up with TRBD2. Germline V lookup: CDR1 LNHDA, CDR2 SQIVND (reference sequence). This CDR3 contains 15 residues. The V segment lost 6 bases and the J segment 7 bases; nucleotides outside the gene matches: 3. The chain's CDR3 is CASRGTSGRFGELFF. In nucleotides, the CDR3 is TGTGCCAGTAGGGGGACTAGCGGGAGGTTCGGGGAGCTGTTTTTT.

This clone was seen only a few times. This chain connects TRBV19 to TRBJ1-5; maybe TRBD1 (5 bases). The CDR3 is 13 residues long. V was clipped by 10 bases and J by 5 bases, with 15 bases between them. CDR1 LNHDA and CDR2 SQIVND come from the germline V gene (reference sequence). This CDR3 reads CATPGRGDQPQHF. Written as DNA, the CDR3 is TGTGCCACCCCCGGAAGGGGCGATCAGCCCCAGCATTTT.

This chain connects TRBV6-5 to TRBJ2-7, with 12 bases lining up with TRBD1. The length of the CDR3 is 16 residues. Germline V gives CDR1 MNHEY, CDR2 SVGAGI. V shed 4 bases and J 2 bases; nucleotides not matched to a gene: 6. DNA for the CDR3: TGTGCCAGCAGTTCGGGCCGGGACAGGGGGCCCTACGAGCAGTACTTC. It is translated as CASSSGRDRGPYEQYF.

The chain uses TRBV7-3 and TRBJ2-3; 11 nucleotides agree with TRBD2. The CDR3 sequence is 15 residues long. V lost 5 bases, J lost 5 bases, and 6 bases stayed unmatched. Germline V gene sequence: CDR1 SGHTA, CDR2 FQGTGA. This chain's CDR3 is CASSRGLADKDTQYF. Here the CDR3 DNA reads TGTGCCAGCAGCAGGGGACTAGCGGATAAAGATACGCAGTATTTT.

Concerning this clone: Other DNA sequences within the sample encode an identical CDR3. The gene calls are TRBV4-1 and TRBJ1-1; D call uncertain. This CDR3 is built from 13 residues. Trimming removed 0 bases at V and 1 base at J, with 3 bases between. The germline V gene has CDR1 MGHRA and CDR2 YSYEKL. CDR3 DNA: TGCGCCAGCAGCCAAGATAGGAACACTGAAGCTTTCTTT. This encodes CASSQDRNTEAFF.

The rearrangement links TRBV5-1 to TRBJ2-5; D gene uncertain. The CDR3 sequence is 14 residues long. V was clipped by 0 bases and J by 5 bases, with 11 bases between them. The germline CDR1 and CDR2 sequences are SGHRS and YFSETQ. The CDR3 sequence: CASSLEVPGETQYF. CDR3 sequence (DNA): TGCGCCAGCAGCTTGGAGGTTCCCGGGGAGACCCAGTACTTC. Looking up the rest from reference TRBV5-1 and TRBJ2-5 gives the full variable domain: KAGVTQTPRYLIKTRGQQVTLSCSPISGHRSVSWYQQTPGQGLQFLFEYFSETQRNKGNFPGRFSGRQFSNSRSEMNVSTLELGDSALYLCASSLEVPGETQYFGPGTRLLVL.